This entry features one T cell receptor beta chain sequence. Its antigen is currently unknown. The sample belongs to a study of cytomegalovirus exposure and HLA in healthy donors. The study, taken as a whole, reports: The study labeled about 160 TCR beta chains cytomegalovirus-associated. While the bulk of TCR sequences proved rare, some public TCRs turned up in many donors. Cytomegalovirus status, reportedly, was diagnosed with high specificity and sensitivity by the classifier.

Among the 110 or so subjects of the validation cohort, separate from the approximately 670-subject first cohort, were the donors. Assay: immunoSEQ multiplex PCR; the TCRdb copy retains only in-frame clones and omits some. The top ten hold around 1.6% of the sample, which has 150,000 to 200,000 clones, 86% seen once. V lost 3 bases to trimming and J lost 3 bases, with 15 bases between them. The germline CDR1 and CDR2 sequences are KGHSH and LQKENI. The CDR3 has 16 residues. The source is a woman aged 18 to 35 in good health and CMV-seronegative. This chain uses TRBV18 with TRBJ2-1; TRBD2 is a possible D gene (6 bases). Input material: PBMCs. The CDR3, as DNA: TGTGCCAGCTCACCCCTCGGCGGGGAGGTCTACAATGAGCAGTTCTTC. This encodes CASSPLGGEVYNEQFF.